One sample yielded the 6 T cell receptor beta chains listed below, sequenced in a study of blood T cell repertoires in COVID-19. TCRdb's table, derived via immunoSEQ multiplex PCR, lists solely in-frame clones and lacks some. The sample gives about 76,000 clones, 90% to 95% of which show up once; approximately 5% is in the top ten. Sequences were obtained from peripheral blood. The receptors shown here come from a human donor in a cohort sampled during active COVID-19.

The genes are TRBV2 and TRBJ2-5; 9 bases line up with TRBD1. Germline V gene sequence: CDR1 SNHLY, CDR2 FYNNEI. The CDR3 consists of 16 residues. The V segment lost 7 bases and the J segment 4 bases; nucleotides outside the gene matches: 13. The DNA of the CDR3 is TGTGCCAGCAACCTGGGACAGGGCGTAGTAGGAGAGACCCAGTACTTC. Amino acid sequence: CASNLGQGVVGETQYF. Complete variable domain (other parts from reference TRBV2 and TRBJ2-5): EPEVTQTPSHQVTQMGQEVILRCVPISNHLYFYWYRQILGQKVEFLVSFYNNEISEKSEIFDDQFSVERPDGSNFTLKIRSTKLEDSAMYFCASNLGQGVVGETQYFGPGTRLLVL.

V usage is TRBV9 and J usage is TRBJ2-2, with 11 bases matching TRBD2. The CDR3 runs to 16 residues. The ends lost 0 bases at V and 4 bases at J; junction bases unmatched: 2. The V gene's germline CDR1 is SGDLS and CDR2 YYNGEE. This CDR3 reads CASSVGSGGATGELFF. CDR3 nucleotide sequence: TGTGCCAGCAGCGTAGGTAGCGGGGGGGCCACCGGGGAGCTGTTTTTT.

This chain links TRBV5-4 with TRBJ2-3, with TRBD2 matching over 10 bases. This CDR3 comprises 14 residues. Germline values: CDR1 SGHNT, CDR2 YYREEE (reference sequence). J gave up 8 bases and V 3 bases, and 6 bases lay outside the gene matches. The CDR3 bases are TGTGCCAGCAGCTCTAGCGGGAGCGGACCTACGCAGTATTTT. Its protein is CASSSSGSGPTQYF. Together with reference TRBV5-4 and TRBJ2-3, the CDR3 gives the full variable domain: ETGVTQSPTHLIKTRGQQVTLRCSSQSGHNTVSWYQQALGQGPQFIFQYYREEENGRGNFPPRFSGLQFPNYSSELNVNALELDDSALYLCASSSSGSGPTQYFGPGTRLTVL.

CDR3 loop: CASSPPGGAYNEQFF. The DNA for the CDR3 is TGTGCCAGCAGCCCCCCCGGGGGGGCCTACAATGAGCAGTTCTTC. This rearrangement joins TRBV7-3 to TRBJ2-1; 8 nucleotides match TRBD2. The CDR3 runs 15 residues. Germline-derived CDR1 and CDR2 are SGHTA and FQGTGA. The trim removed 5 bases at V and 2 bases at J, leaving 5 bases unmatched. Full variable domain (missing parts from reference TRBV7-3 and TRBJ2-1): GAGVSQTPSNKVTEKGKYVELRCDPISGHTALYWYRQSLGQGPEFLIYFQGTGAADDSGLPNDRFFAVRPEGSVSTLKIQRTERGDSAVYLCASSPPGGAYNEQFFGPGTRLTVL.

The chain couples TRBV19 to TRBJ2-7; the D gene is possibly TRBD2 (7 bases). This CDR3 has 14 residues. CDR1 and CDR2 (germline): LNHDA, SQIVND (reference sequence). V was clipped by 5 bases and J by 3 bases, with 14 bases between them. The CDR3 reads CASSPQGRDYEQYF. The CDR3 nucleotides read TGTGCCAGTAGTCCGCAGGGGAGGGACTACGAGCAGTACTTC.

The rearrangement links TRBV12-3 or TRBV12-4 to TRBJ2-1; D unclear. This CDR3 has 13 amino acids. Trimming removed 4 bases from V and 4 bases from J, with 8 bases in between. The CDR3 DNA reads TGTGCCAGCAGTTCCCGAGATTACAATGAGCAGTTCTTC. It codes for CASSSRDYNEQFF.